This T cell receptor beta chain was captured in a study of T cell repertoires in cytomegalovirus infection. Study overall: From public TCR beta signatures came an indication of both CMV infection and matching HLA type.

This clonotype was recorded many times. The antigen is not known. This CDR3 is built from 17 residues. Germline CDR1 and CDR2: SGHTA and FQGNSA. Trimming at V came to 5 bases and at J to 3 bases, leaving 13 bases not matched to a gene. TCRdb re-analysed the reads in MiXCR, keeping a single row per CDR3 protein. Here the sample spans 350,000 to 450,000 distinct CDR3 sequences, 15% to 20% being singletons. Study-level findings and limits: Identification of carriers of CMV plus the relevant HLA was achieved through cumulative public TCR beta family frequency. What dominated the ex vivo response were HLA-C-restricted CMV-specific TCR beta clonotypes.

The source is a human donor in good health (CMV status not recorded). Some clones in this sample may be carry-over from other donors' samples. The chain recombines TRBV7-2 with TRBJ2-7, with 10 bases matching TRBD2. The material sequenced was PBMCs. CDR3 DNA: TGTGCCAGCAGCCGAACATCCGGGACTAGCGTTCACTACGAGCAGTACTTC. This gives the protein CASSRTSGTSVHYEQYF.